This record looks at one T cell receptor beta chain sequence and its context. These data come from a study of blood T cell repertoires in COVID-19. Looking at the study overall: Acute and convalescent COVID-19 samples came from the United States, Italy and Spain. T cells, B-cell-depleted T cells, or PBMCs provided the cDNA or gDNA that served as material.

The CDR3 runs 14 residues. CDR1 is LGHDT and CDR2 is YNNKEL in the germline V gene (reference sequence). Between the trimmed V and J ends, which lost 6 bases and 0 bases, there was a span of 12 bases. Authors' data handling: Estimates of nucleated cell counts were drawn from the amplification of reference gene primers. The method was immunoSEQ multiplex PCR; TCRdb's version includes in-frame clones alone and lacks a portion of them. The V and J calls and clone size come from that table; D and trimming were worked out from the DNA. The sample contains 75,000 to 95,000 clones, less than 85% of which appear only once.

This clonotype originated in a woman aged 80 or over with active or convalescent COVID-19. The specimen was peripheral blood. V usage is TRBV3-1 (or the pseudogene TRBV3-2) and J usage is TRBJ2-7; TRBD2 might be the D (6 bases). The chain's CDR3 is CASRGTRNSYEQYF. The CDR3 DNA reads TGTGCCAGCAGGGGGACTCGCAACTCCTACGAGCAGTACTTC.